These 25 T cell receptor beta chains share one sample of origin, sequenced in a study of OX40 agonist ivuxolimab in advanced cancers. This table comes from immunoSEQ multiplex PCR, and its TCRdb copy is limited to in-frame clones, with some not included. The sample records 45,000 to 60,000 clones, roughly nine tenths being singletons. The source material was CD4+ or CD8+ T cells sorted from blood, sampled in a trial of the OX40 agonist ivuxolimab. These receptors all stem from an adult with an advanced solid tumor such as melanoma, head and neck, liver or kidney cancer.

The chain has TRBV4-3 and TRBJ2-5, with 8 bases aligning to TRBD2. TRBJ2-7 explains the end of the DNA better; the J call may be wrong. The CDR3 contains 15 residues. CDR1 is LGHNA and CDR2 is YSLEER in the germline V gene. The CDR3 region is CASSPEASGLYEQYF. The DNA of the CDR3 is TGCGCCAGCAGCCCGGAAGCTAGCGGGCTATACGAGCAGTACTTC.

The J gene is TRBJ2-5, the V gene TRBV27, with D perhaps assigned TRBD1 or TRBD2 (5 bases each). The CDR3 spans 13 residues. The germline gives CDR1 MNHEY, CDR2 SMNVEV (reference sequence). The germline V and J ends were trimmed by 5 bases and 1 base, with 8 bases remaining between them. CDR3 bases: TGTGCCAGCAGTGGGGCGGGCCAAGAGACCCAGTACTTC. The encoded protein is CASSGAGQETQYF.

J is TRBJ2-7 and V is TRBV15; 10 bases map to TRBD1. CDR1 LNHNV and CDR2 YYDKDF come from the germline V gene (reference sequence). With 5 bases clipped from V and 3 bases from J, the junction kept 7 bases outside the gene matches. The CDR3 has 15 amino acids. In DNA form, the CDR3 reads TGTGCCACCAGCGGAAGGACAGGGGGGATCTACGAGCAGTACTTC. Encoded protein: CATSGRTGGIYEQYF.

This chain joins TRBV11-3 and TRBJ2-1; 8 bases match TRBD1. The CDR3 has 16 residues. V shed 4 bases, J shed 3 bases, and the junction held 8 bases outside the gene matches. The V gene's germline CDR1 is SGHNT and CDR2 YENEEA. DNA of the CDR3: TGTGCCAGCAGCTCAACAGGGGGTCCGGGCTACAATGAGCAGTTCTTC. It yields the protein CASSSTGGPGYNEQFF.

This clone was counted between two and nine times. This chain uses TRBV13 with TRBJ2-2; 8 nucleotides line up with TRBD1. CDR3 length: 16 amino acids. CDR1 PRHDT and CDR2 FYEKMQ come from the germline V gene (reference sequence). Unmatched junction bases numbered 11, after V lost 5 bases and J lost 6 bases. CDR3 in amino acids: CASSPSDRVDPGELFF. The CDR3 DNA is TGTGCCAGCAGCCCCTCGGACAGGGTAGACCCCGGGGAGCTGTTTTTT.

This sequence joins TRBV29-1 and TRBJ2-7; TRBD2 is a possible D gene (6 bases). Germline V gives CDR1 SQVTM, CDR2 ANQGSEA. The CDR3 runs 12 residues. Trimming removed 4 bases at V and 5 bases at J, with 12 bases between. CDR3 residues: CSVVSGGHEQYF. The CDR3 region has the DNA TGCAGCGTTGTTAGCGGAGGCCACGAGCAGTACTTC.

This chain joins TRBV6-1 and TRBJ2-2; 11 nucleotides align to TRBD2. CDR3 length: 17 residues. Per the germline V gene, CDR1 is MNHNS and CDR2 is SASEGT. The J segment lost 5 bases and the V segment lost 4 bases, leaving 9 bases of the junction unmatched. The CDR3 bases are TGTGCCAGCAGTGGGCCGGGACTAGCGGATGGGACCGGGGAGCTGTTTTTT. Its translation is CASSGPGLADGTGELFF.

The rearrangement joins TRBV19 to TRBJ2-1; 11 nucleotides line up with TRBD2. Trimming cost V 3 bases and J 7 bases; bases outside gene matches: 5. The CDR3 length is 15 residues. Germline V gene sequence: CDR1 LNHDA, CDR2 SQIVND (reference sequence). In DNA form, the CDR3 reads TGTGCCAGTAGTATCACTAGCGGGAGCGGAAATGAGCAGTTCTTC. This codes for CASSITSGSGNEQFF.

This chain links TRBV29-1 with TRBJ2-2; the D gene is possibly TRBD2 (6 bases). Per the germline V gene, CDR1 is SQVTM and CDR2 is ANQGSEA. V dropped 5 bases and J dropped 5 bases, with 9 bases sitting between them. This CDR3 spans 12 amino acids. CDR3 residues: CSVPLATGELFF. The DNA of the CDR3 is TGCAGCGTTCCACTAGCAACCGGGGAGCTGTTTTTT.

V usage is TRBV7-8 and J usage is TRBJ2-2, with 11 bases that match TRBD2. This CDR3 has 16 amino acids. Per the germline V gene, CDR1 is SGHVS and CDR2 is FQNEAQ. J was trimmed by 4 bases and V by 5 bases; bases with no gene match: 6. Here the CDR3 DNA reads TGTGCCAGCAGCGCCCGGACTAGCGGGCCCACCGGGGAGCTGTTTTTT. Encoded protein: CASSARTSGPTGELFF.

This rearrangement joins TRBV7-6 to TRBJ2-1; 9 positions agree with TRBD2. V shed 1 base, J shed 5 bases, and the junction held 3 bases outside the gene matches. Germline loops: CDR1 SGHVS, CDR2 FNYEAQ. The CDR3 has 15 residues. The CDR3: CASSLGLAEHNEQFF. As DNA, the CDR3 is TGTGCCAGCAGCTTAGGACTAGCGGAACACAATGAGCAGTTCTTC.

The V call is TRBV6-5, the J call TRBJ2-1; 7 bases agree with TRBD1. CDR3 size: 16 residues. V lost 3 bases to trimming and J lost 12 bases; unmatched junction nucleotides: 17. CDR1 and CDR2 (germline): MNHEY, SVGAGI. CDR3 amino acids: CASSYTPRQGVLRQFF. The CDR3 DNA is TGTGCCAGCAGTTATACCCCACGGCAGGGGGTATTGAGGCAGTTCTTC.

The gene calls are TRBV6-6 and TRBJ2-2, with D perhaps TRBD2 (5 bases). This CDR3 has 13 residues. V lost 8 bases, J lost 6 bases, and 13 bases lay in between. CDR1 is MNHNY, CDR2 SVGAGI, per germline (reference sequence). The CDR3 reads CASGFARAGELFF. The CDR3 nucleotides are TGTGCCAGCGGTTTCGCGAGGGCCGGGGAGCTGTTTTTT.

V usage is TRBV4-1 and J usage is TRBJ2-7; 10 bases are shared with TRBD1. The germline V gene encodes CDR1 MGHRA and CDR2 YSYEKL. V trimming: 1 base; J trimming: 4 bases; junction bases outside the gene matches: 7. CDR3 length: 16 amino acids. The CDR3 region has the DNA TGCGCCAGCAGCCAAGTGACAGGGGGCGCTGAATACGAGCAGTACTTC. Translated, it gives CASSQVTGGAEYEQYF.

The chain uses TRBV11-2 and TRBJ2-7; D gene uncertain. The CDR3 length is 12 residues. Trimming pared 4 bases from V and 4 bases from J, leaving 8 bases between. Germline assignment: CDR1 SGHAT and CDR2 FQNNGV. The CDR3 DNA reads TGTGCCAGCAGCTGGGGTTTTTACGAGCAGTACTTC. Encoded protein: CASSWGFYEQYF.

The rearrangement uses TRBV2 and TRBJ1-1; D unclear. CDR1 is SNHLY and CDR2 is FYNNEI in the germline V gene. The CDR3 consists of 14 residues. V was pared by 2 bases and J by 0 bases, with 7 bases between. CDR3 nucleotides: TGTGCCAGCAGTGAAAGGACGGTGAACACTGAAGCTTTCTTT. It encodes CASSERTVNTEAFF.

The genes are TRBV4-3 and TRBJ2-7; 10 bases are a match to TRBD2. The CDR3 length is 17 residues. Germline assignment: CDR1 LGHNA and CDR2 YSLEER. With V trimmed by 0 bases and J by 2 bases, 7 bases remained unmatched. CDR3 in amino acids: CASSQDTSGIGTYEQYF. The CDR3 DNA is TGCGCCAGCAGCCAAGATACTAGCGGGATAGGAACCTACGAGCAGTACTTC.

Concerning this clone: This sequence may be a read error, since a much larger clone differs from it by one base. In the same sample, other DNA sequences code for this CDR3. CDR3 coding DNA: TGCGCCAGCAGCTTGGCGGGAGGGTCCTACGAGCAGTACTTC. Protein product: CASSLAGGSYEQYF. The J gene is TRBJ2-7, the V gene TRBV5-1; TRBD2 matches 8 bases. Germline values: CDR1 SGHRS, CDR2 YFSETQ. The CDR3 runs to 14 residues. V was pared by 0 bases and J by 1 base, with 0 bases of the junction left unmatched.

CDR3 in amino acids: CASSLFPAGGRGELFF. CDR3 nucleotide sequence: TGCGCCAGCAGCTTGTTCCCAGCGGGAGGACGCGGGGAGCTGTTTTTT. The chain employs TRBV5-1 and TRBJ2-2, with TRBD2 matching 9 bases. V shed 1 base, J shed 7 bases, and the junction held 8 bases outside the gene matches. The CDR3 length is 16 residues. Germline V gives CDR1 SGHRS, CDR2 YFSETQ.

Concerning this clone itself: Relative to the germline gene, one junction end is altered; a read error may explain this. The V call is TRBV27, the J call TRBJ1-2; 7 bases agree with TRBD1. Looked up from germline, CDR1 is MNHEY and CDR2 is SMNVEV (reference sequence). There are 14 residues in the CDR3. The CDR3 is CASSISEGAVGYTF. CDR3 bases: TGTGCCAGCAGTATATCCGAGGGGGCGGTTGGCTACACCTTC.

The rearrangement joins TRBV6-1 to TRBJ2-3; no clear D gene. Per the germline V gene, CDR1 is MNHNS and CDR2 is SASEGT. Trimming took 7 bases from V and 2 from J, leaving 13 bases between them. The CDR3 is 14 amino acids. CDR3 nucleotides: TGTGCCAGCATCCCCAGTGGTTCCACAGATACGCAGTATTTT. Amino acid sequence: CASIPSGSTDTQYF.

This chain links TRBV6-4 with TRBJ2-1; tentative D call: TRBD1 (6 bases). The CDR3 extends over 15 amino acids. Trimming pared 5 bases from V and 0 bases from J, leaving 11 bases between. Germline CDR1 is MRHNA and CDR2 is SNTAGT. The CDR3 nucleotides read TGTGCCAGCAGTAGAGGACAGAGCTCCTACAATGAGCAGTTCTTC. It yields the protein CASSRGQSSYNEQFF.

This clone was detected only once. The chain employs TRBV29-1 and TRBJ2-1, with TRBD2 identical over 7 bases. The J segment lost 6 bases and the V segment lost 6 bases, leaving 8 bases of the junction unmatched. The V gene's germline CDR1 is SQVTM and CDR2 ANQGSEA. This CDR3 contains 13 residues. The CDR3: CSVAGLDANEQFF. The CDR3 region has the DNA TGCAGCGTCGCCGGACTAGACGCCAATGAGCAGTTCTTC.

The chain is built from TRBV27 and TRBJ2-7; tentatively, D is TRBD1 or TRBD2 (6 bases each). V lost 1 base and J lost 0, with 10 bases in between. The CDR3 runs to 15 residues. Germline V gene sequence: CDR1 MNHEY, CDR2 SMNVEV (reference sequence). The CDR3 region is CASSLWGANSYEQYF. The DNA of the CDR3 is TGTGCCAGCAGTTTATGGGGGGCGAACTCCTACGAGCAGTACTTC.

The chain has TRBV27 and TRBJ2-7, with 9 bases matching TRBD1. Unmatched junction bases numbered 9, after V lost 4 bases and J lost 5 bases. The CDR3 runs 15 residues. The germline CDR1 and CDR2 sequences are MNHEY and SMNVEV (reference sequence). The CDR3 region has the DNA TGTGCCAGCAGTTCCCCCGGGACAGGGACCCACGAGCAGTACTTC. Amino acids: CASSSPGTGTHEQYF.